This T cell receptor (beta chain) was recorded in a study of CD8+CD57+ T cells in acquired aplastic anemia (dated by TCRdb to 2017 to 2018). As for the study more broadly: DNA extracted from sorted CD4+ and CD8+ cells had a mean of roughly 3.3 ug, with a range of roughly 0.18 to 27.4 ug. CD8+CD57+ expansion was defined as a frequency above the mean frequency observed in healthy subjects. General study outcomes and caveats: Although roughly 29 CD8+ CDR3 sequences were shared by patients and controls, these sequences appeared highly expressed in patients and within the immunodominant clones of patients. CD8+ Simpson's diversity did not differ significantly between patients and healthy controls (P=0.060).

The patients picked for sequencing were ones in whom flow cytometry had shown an expansion of CD8+CD57+ cells. Every patient had severe acquired aplastic anemia, diagnosed using the International Study of Aplastic Anemia and Agranulocytosis and Camitta criteria. No therapy had been received by the patients at the time of blood sampling. In this study, sorted CD4+ and CD8+ T cells from the blood of healthy subjects and of severe aplastic anemia patients had their TCR repertoires deep-sequenced. In the USA, patient enrollment took place under clinicaltrials.gov protocols 00001620, 01623167, 00001397, 00071045, 00081523 and 00961064. Ficoll-Paque density gradient centrifugation was used to isolate peripheral blood mononuclear cells. Before DNA extraction, CD4+ and CD8+ T cells were sorted by FACS or by magnetic beads. Comment on this clonotype: What antigen it recognizes has not been identified. This clone may be a read error of a much larger clone one base away.

Genomic DNA was used as template for profiling of TCR beta VDJ combinations and CDR3 sequences. TCR repertoire sequencing was run on an Illumina HiSeq 2000. As for the authors' bioinformatics: Repertoires were assessed using TRBV/TRBJ rearrangement plots, CDR3 size and DJ length profiles, and Simpson's diversity index. Whichever DNA sequence was most abundant in the deep sequencing data was defined as the immunodominant clone. CDR3 amino acid sequences were screened for sharing across subjects and compared with published repertoires and the VDJdb database. The public reads were reprocessed in TCRdb via fastp at Q25 and MiXCR, keeping in-frame beta chains. For every CDR3 protein sequence, its rows merge into one entry that carries the most common genes and DNA. These V and J calls derive from TCRdb rather than the authors' analysis. The sample table records approximately 170,000 distinct CDR3 sequences; approximately 44% of these occur just once. Under 3.5% of the sample is taken by the ten largest.

CDR1 and CDR2 are read off the germline V gene as SGHRS and YFSETQ. The germline ends are 13 bases apart after V is trimmed by 0 bases and J by 6 bases. The CDR3 starts with the cysteine, ends with the phenylalanine, and has 15 residues. Solely the CDR3 DNA is kept, with 45 bases framed from the first base. Sequencing was performed on sorted CD4+, CD8+, or CD8+CD57+ T cells (not recorded which) from PBMCs. The rearranged chain carries TRBV5-1 and TRBJ1-3; the D gene remains uncertain. The TCR was taken from a human donor with aplastic anemia. The CDR3 sequence is CASSLEAGHLNTIYF. The sequenced DNA: TGCGCCAGCAGCTTGGAGGCCGGGCACCTAAACACCATATATTTT.